The rows below give T cell receptor beta chains drawn from one sample of a study of blood T cell repertoires in COVID-19. Produced via immunoSEQ multiplex PCR; TCRdb's table is partial and in-frame only. The sample lists more than 200,000 clones; 88% were seen once. The sample taken for sequencing was peripheral blood. All receptors come from a man aged 65 to 79 with acute or convalescent COVID-19. Both conserved end residues are part of each CDR3. A D gene is named only where the DNA matches it firmly. Size is stated for part of the rows, as once, few or many counts, or as a class when the clone is expanded.

j_call v_call clone_size d_call cdr3_aa cdr3_nt
TRBJ1-5 TRBV6-5 . . CATRDTNQPQHF TGTGCCACCCGGGACACCAATCAGCCCCAGCATTTT
TRBJ2-7 TRBV28 . . CASNSPAGEQYF TGTGCCAGCAATAGCCCGGCGGGGGAGCAGTACTTC
TRBJ2-1 TRBV19 . . CASSIEGLPATRAAEQFF TGTGCCAGTAGTATAGAAGGACTCCCAGCAACGCGAGCCGCGGAGCAGTTCTTC
TRBJ2-3 TRBV19 . . CASKERPITDTQYF TGTGCCAGTAAGGAGCGTCCTATCACAGATACGCAGTATTTT
TRBJ2-7 TRBV6-5 . . CASRTTYEQYF TGTGCCAGCAGGACAACCTACGAGCAGTACTTC
TRBJ2-1 TRBV19 . . CASRERGGDNEQFF TGTGCCAGTAGAGAGAGGGGCGGGGACAATGAGCAGTTCTTC
TRBJ2-7 TRBV6-6 . TRBD2 CASTGVAGGEQYF TGTGCCAGCACTGGGGTAGCGGGAGGCGAGCAGTACTTC
TRBJ2-6 TRBV2 . TRBD1 CASSVVPQGADGANVLTF TGTGCCAGCAGCGTAGTCCCCCAGGGGGCGGATGGGGCCAACGTCCTGACTTTC
TRBJ1-2 TRBV19 . TRBD1 CASSTGTGGAYGYTF TGTGCCAGTAGTACCGGGACAGGGGGCGCCTATGGCTACACCTTC
TRBJ1-1 TRBV2 few . CASSEAARGDPEAFF TGTGCCAGCAGTGAAGCCGCCCGGGGGGATCCTGAAGCTTTCTTT
TRBJ2-1 TRBV3-1/TRBV3-2 . . CASSQRQGSYNEQFF TGTGCCAGCAGCCAACGGCAGGGATCCTACAATGAGCAGTTCTTC
TRBJ1-2 TRBV7-9 . . CASSPSVGDYGYTF TGTGCCAGCAGTCCCTCCGTCGGGGACTATGGCTACACCTTC
TRBJ2-2 TRBV2 . TRBD2 CASILGTSGKVGELFF TGTGCCAGCATCCTAGGGACTAGCGGGAAGGTCGGGGAGCTGTTTTTT
TRBJ2-2 TRBV11-2 . . CASSLTSLETGELFF TGTGCCAGCAGCTTAACATCGCTAGAAACCGGGGAGCTGTTTTTT
TRBJ2-1 TRBV2 once . CASSFLHEQFF TGTGCCAGCAGCTTCCTTCATGAGCAGTTCTTC
TRBJ1-6 TRBV12-5 . . CASGLLDSPLHF TGTGCTAGTGGTTTACTGGATTCACCCCTCCACTTT
TRBJ2-7 TRBV3-1/TRBV3-2 . TRBD1 CASSQPGQGKREQYF TGTGCCAGCAGCCAACCCGGACAGGGGAAACGCGAGCAGTACTTC
TRBJ2-7 TRBV28 . TRBD1 CASSLITGVFYEQYF TGTGCCAGCAGTTTGATAACAGGGGTTTTCTACGAGCAGTACTTC
TRBJ2-1 TRBV5-4 . TRBD2 CASSRQTLAGGPNEQFF TGTGCCAGCAGCCGACAAACGCTAGCGGGAGGGCCCAATGAGCAGTTCTTC
TRBJ2-1 TRBV11-1 . TRBD2 CASSSGLANEQFF TGTGCTAGCAGCTCCGGACTAGCAAATGAGCAGTTCTTC
TRBJ2-7 TRBV6-5 . . CASSPDRQVSYEQYF TGTGCCAGCAGCCCCGACAGACAGGTCTCCTACGAGCAGTACTTC
TRBJ1-4 TRBV12-3/TRBV12-4 . . CASSPPGELKLFF TGTGCCAGCAGCCCCCCAGGTGAACTTAAACTGTTTTTT
TRBJ2-3 TRBV4-2 . . CASSHENRSPGTDTQYF TGTGCCAGCAGCCACGAAAATAGGAGCCCAGGGACAGATACGCAGTATTTT
TRBJ2-2 TRBV28 once TRBD1 CASSSQGANTGELFF TGTGCCAGCAGTTCACAGGGGGCAAACACCGGGGAGCTGTTTTTT
TRBJ2-5 TRBV20-1 once . CSASGVYPETQYF TGCAGTGCTAGTGGAGTTTACCCTGAGACCCAGTACTTC
TRBJ1-2 TRBV27 . . CASSPGTGYGYTF TGTGCCAGCAGTCCAGGTACAGGCTATGGCTACACCTTC
TRBJ1-4 TRBV5-5 . . CASSLVGSNEKLFF TGTGCCAGCAGCTTGGTAGGGAGTAATGAAAAACTGTTTTTT
TRBJ1-2 TRBV27 . . CASSRLGNMDYGYTF TGTGCCAGCAGTCGTCTCGGGAATATGGACTATGGCTACACCTTC
TRBJ1-3 TRBV15 . TRBD1 CATAQGAHSGNTIYF TGTGCCACCGCACAGGGGGCCCACTCTGGAAACACCATATATTTT
TRBJ2-5 TRBV5-1 . TRBD2 CASSLSGSETQYF TGCGCCAGCAGCTTAAGCGGGAGCGAGACCCAGTACTTC
TRBJ2-1 TRBV11-3 . TRBD2 CASSLRSGTSAYNEQFF TGTGCCAGCAGCTTAAGGTCCGGGACTAGCGCTTACAATGAGCAGTTCTTC
TRBJ2-7 TRBV27 . TRBD2 CASSLSGRAHEQYF TGTGCCAGCAGTTTAAGTGGGAGGGCCCACGAGCAGTACTTC
TRBJ2-5 TRBV7-3 . TRBD2 CASSRRGGRWETQYF TGTGCCAGCAGTCGACGGGGCGGGAGGTGGGAGACCCAGTACTTC
TRBJ2-3 TRBV5-1 . . CASSGGRGTDTQYF TGCGCCAGCAGCGGTGGGAGAGGCACAGATACGCAGTATTTT